This T cell receptor beta chain was obtained from a study of blood T cell repertoires in COVID-19. Study-wide background: COVID-19 samples collected from the United States, Italy and Spain covered acute and convalescent phases. PBMCs, B-cell-depleted T cells, or T cells were the source of the cDNA or gDNA that made up the material.

The CDR3 consists of 16 residues. Authors' data handling: By means of reference gene primer amplification, nucleated cell counts were estimated. Using immunoSEQ multiplex PCR, the repertoire was profiled, and TCRdb retains in-frame clones only, with some absent. That table is the source of V, J and clone size, and D and trimming were worked out from the DNA. In the table there are 20,000 to 25,000 clones, approximately 73% of which are singletons. V gene TRBV21-1 combines with J gene TRBJ2-7; the table names TRBD1, a call not compared with the DNA. TRBV21-1 is shown as a pseudogene. The TCR comes from a human donor in a cohort sampled during active or convalescent COVID-19. The specimen sequenced was peripheral blood. The CDR3 sequence: CASSKAAGGNRYEQYF. CDR3 DNA: TGTGCCAGCAGCAAAGCGGCAGGGGGCAACCGCTACGAGCAGTACTTC.